This T cell receptor (beta chain) was recorded in a study of cytomegalovirus exposure and HLA in healthy donors. Broader study findings: TCR beta chains numbering 164 were designated cytomegalovirus-associated.

Trimming removed 8 bases from V and 2 bases from J, with 26 bases in between. CDR3 size: 17 residues. The germline CDR1 and CDR2 sequences are SQVTM and ANQGSEA. Everyone who donated was a healthy bone marrow donor. Amplification used 60 Vbeta primers and 13 Jbeta primers. Method: immunoSEQ multiplex PCR; TCRdb's copy keeps in-frame clones and lacks some. Among over 95,000 clones listed, 70% to 80% were seen once. For this clone: Its antigen is unknown.

The sequenced material came from PBMCs. The chain recombines TRBV29-1 with TRBJ2-3; tentative D call: TRBD1 (6 bases). This TCR was sampled from a female donor in good health and CMV-seronegative. CDR3 sequence (DNA): TGCAGCAGCGTTTATCTCTTGGGGGCGGCGTCCACAGATACGCAGTATTTT. Its translation is CSSVYLLGAASTDTQYF.